This T cell receptor (beta chain) was identified in a study of blood T cells in healthy people across ages (dated by TCRdb to 2014 to 2015). Notes on the research overall: In model experiments, roughly one uniquely barcoded TCR beta cDNA molecule per two T cells was captured by template switching. Donors were grouped into four age groups: young (average 16 years), middle-aged (around 39), aged (62) and long-lived (around 82). To avoid experimental bias, donors of different ages were randomly spread across the sequencing lanes. Using the same blood draw, the study looked at two additional independent replicas of 1 million unique cDNA reads for two donors, one aged 18 to 30 and the other aged 80 or older. Age-related changes in TCR beta repertoire diversity were measured in the study by deep sequencing normalized with unique cDNA molecular identifiers. Results the study describes overall, beyond this receptor: Observed TCR beta diversity per million T cells fell roughly linearly with age, and a significant reduction was already apparent by age around 40. Because the CMV infection status of the donors was unknown, age-related changes in expanded clonotypes may potentially have been confounded. A strong correlation was found between observed TCR beta diversity and the percentage of naive T cells measured by flow cytometry. Estimates of total diversity from one million sequenced T cells were regarded as lower bounds and underestimates. Compared with the aged group, the long-lived group had more naive CD4+ T cells, fewer expanded clones and increased TCR diversity, suggesting age selection. Because profiling used bulk unsorted PBMCs, naive and antigen-experienced compartments could not be compared conclusively.

The roughly 39 donors, aged roughly 6 to 95 years, were systemically healthy Caucasian individuals from Russia. Approximately 9.3 milliliters of peripheral blood were drawn from each donor into EDTA-treated Vacutainer tubes. Ficoll-Paque density-gradient centrifugation was used to isolate PBMCs, with at least 6 million per sample. Trizol reagent was used to extract total RNA from PBMCs, with at least 5 micrograms per sample. Naive CD45RAhigh/CD27high T cell percentages were measured by flow cytometry on a PBMC aliquot from every donor. The germline V gene (reference sequence) supplies CDR1 DFQATT and CDR2 SNEGSKA. From V the trimming removes 2 bases and from J it removes 5 bases, while the gene matches leave 6 bases of the junction unaccounted for. The CDR3 holds 16 amino acids from the cysteine to the phenylalanine. CDR3 DNA is the only sequence kept; it has 48 bases, read in frame from the first base.

As for this clonotype: What this receptor recognizes is not known. The input lacks base qualities; no much larger clone sits a single base away.

Library preparation used 5' RACE. Instrument used: Illumina HiSeq 2500. A second PCR of about 7 to 12 cycles was run with a J-beta primer mix and a sample-barcoded 5' primer. A unique molecular identifier was introduced onto each TCR beta cDNA molecule by a template-switch 5' adaptor carrying 12 random nucleotides. Each sample yielded at least 3 million CDR3-containing paired-end reads. First-strand cDNA was synthesized from all RNA with the Mint cDNA synthesis kit, primed by a TRBC-specific oligonucleotide. Following uracil-DNA glycosylase treatment, a first 18-cycle PCR with universal primers M1SS and BC2_uni_R was performed on all cDNA. From the authors' description of their analysis: For normalization, 1 million high-quality reads, each with a distinct molecular identifier, were randomly selected from each sample. Instead of being binned into consensus sequences, reads that shared molecular identifiers were thrown out. CDR3 identification, clonotype clustering and error correction used MiTCR with a Q25 quality threshold and the strictest error-elimination algorithm. A nonparametric unseen species model with Euler transformation was used to estimate a lower bound on total TCR beta diversity. TCRdb trimmed the raw reads at Q25, called clones with MiXCR and kept productive beta chains. Each CDR3 protein appears once, grouped with its most common genes and DNA. The V and J calls come from TCRdb's annotation, not from the publication. The sample table lists 1 million to 1.2 million distinct CDR3 sequences, under 40% of them with a count of one. Less than 15% of the sample is held by the ten biggest clonotypes.

This chain joins TRBV20-1 to TRBJ2-3; a stretch of 14 junction bases matches TRBD2. The TCR originated in a man younger than 35 in good health. Sequenced input: blood. The CDR3 protein is CSARRLAGGREDTQYF. The sequenced DNA is TGCAGTGCTAGAAGACTAGCGGGGGGGCGTGAAGATACGCAGTATTTT.